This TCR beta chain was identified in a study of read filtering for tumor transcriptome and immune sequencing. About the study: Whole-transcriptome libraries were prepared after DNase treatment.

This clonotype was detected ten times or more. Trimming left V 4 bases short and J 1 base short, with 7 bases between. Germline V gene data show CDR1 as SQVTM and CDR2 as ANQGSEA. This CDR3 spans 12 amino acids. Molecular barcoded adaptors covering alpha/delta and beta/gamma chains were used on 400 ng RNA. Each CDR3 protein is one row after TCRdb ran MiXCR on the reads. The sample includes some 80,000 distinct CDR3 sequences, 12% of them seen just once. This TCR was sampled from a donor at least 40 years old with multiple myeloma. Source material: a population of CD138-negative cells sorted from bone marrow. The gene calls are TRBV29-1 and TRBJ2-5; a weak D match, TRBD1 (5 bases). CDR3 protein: CSVGRGQETQYF. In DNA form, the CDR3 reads TGCAGCGTTGGTAGGGGCCAAGAGACCCAGTACTTC. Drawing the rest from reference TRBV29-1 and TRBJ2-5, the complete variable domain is SAVISQKPSRDICQRGTSLTIQCQVDSQVTMMFWYRQQPGQSLTLIATANQGSEATYESGFVIDKFPISRPNLTFSTLTVSNMSPEDSSIYLCSVGRGQETQYFGPGTRLLVL.